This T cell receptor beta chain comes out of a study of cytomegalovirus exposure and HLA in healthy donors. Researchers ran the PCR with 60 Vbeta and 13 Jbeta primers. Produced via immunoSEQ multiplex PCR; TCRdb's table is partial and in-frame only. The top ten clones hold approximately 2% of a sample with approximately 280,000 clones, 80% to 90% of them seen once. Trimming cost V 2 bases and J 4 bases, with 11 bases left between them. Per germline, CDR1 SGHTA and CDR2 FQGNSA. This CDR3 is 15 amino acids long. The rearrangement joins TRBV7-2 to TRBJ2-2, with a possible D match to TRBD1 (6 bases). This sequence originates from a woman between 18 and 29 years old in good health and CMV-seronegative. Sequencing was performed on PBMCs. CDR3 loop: CASSLYGTTTGELFF. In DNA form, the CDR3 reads TGTGCCAGCAGCTTATATGGGACAACCACCGGGGAGCTGTTTTTT. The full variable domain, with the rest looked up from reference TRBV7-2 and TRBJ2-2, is GAGVSQSPSNKVTEKGKDVELRCDPISGHTALYWYRQSLGQGLEFLIYFQGNSAPDKSGLPSDRFSAERTGGSVSTLTIQRTQQEDSAVYLCASSLYGTTTGELFFGEGSRLTVL.